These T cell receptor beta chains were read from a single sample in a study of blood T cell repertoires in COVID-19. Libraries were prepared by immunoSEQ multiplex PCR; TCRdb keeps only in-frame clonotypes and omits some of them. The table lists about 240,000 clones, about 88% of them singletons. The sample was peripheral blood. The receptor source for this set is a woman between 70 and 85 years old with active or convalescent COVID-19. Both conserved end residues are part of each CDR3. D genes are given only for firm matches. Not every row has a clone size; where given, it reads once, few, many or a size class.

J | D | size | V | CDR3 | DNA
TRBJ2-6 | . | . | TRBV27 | CASSPWGRSGANVLTF | TGTGCCAGCAGCCCTTGGGGGCGCTCTGGGGCCAACGTCCTGACTTTC
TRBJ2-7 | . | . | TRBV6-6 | CASSRDSYEQYF | TGTGCCAGCAGCCGGGACTCCTACGAGCAGTACTTC
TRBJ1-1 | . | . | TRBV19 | CATLPGGSSNTEAFF | TGTGCCACCTTACCCGGAGGATCCTCAAACACTGAAGCTTTCTTT
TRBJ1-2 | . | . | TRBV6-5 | CASSYSTTYYGYTF | TGTGCCAGCAGTTACTCGACGACTTACTATGGCTACACCTTC
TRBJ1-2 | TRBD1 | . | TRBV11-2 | CASSGPGQFGYTF | TGTGCCAGCAGCGGACCGGGACAGTTTGGCTACACCTTC
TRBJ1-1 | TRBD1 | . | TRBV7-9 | CASSGQGLNTEAFF | TGTGCCAGCAGCGGACAGGGCTTGAACACTGAAGCTTTCTTT
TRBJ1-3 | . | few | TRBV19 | CASSSRPRQAAVRNTIYF | TGTGCCAGTAGCTCACGCCCCCGACAGGCCGCGGTGAGAAACACCATATATTTT
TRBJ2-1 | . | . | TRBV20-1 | CSASVISGEQFF | TGCAGTGCTAGTGTGATCAGCGGGGAGCAGTTCTTC
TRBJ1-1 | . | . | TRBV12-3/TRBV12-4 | CASSPRRNTEAFF | TGTGCCAGCAGTCCGCGGAGGAACACTGAAGCTTTCTTT
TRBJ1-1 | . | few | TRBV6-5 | CASRLTESNTEAFF | TGTGCCAGCAGATTGACAGAGTCGAACACTGAAGCTTTCTTT
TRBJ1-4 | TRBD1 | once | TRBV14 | CASSQRTGGNEKLFF | TGTGCCAGCAGCCAACGGACAGGGGGGAATGAAAAACTGTTTTTT
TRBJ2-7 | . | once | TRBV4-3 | CASSPGRGLLGQYF | TGCGCCAGCAGCCCAGGCAGAGGGCTCCTTGGGCAGTACTTC
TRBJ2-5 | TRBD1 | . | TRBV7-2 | CASSPGQGRETQYF | TGTGCCAGCAGCCCGGGACAGGGGAGGGAGACCCAGTACTTC
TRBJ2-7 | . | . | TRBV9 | CASSVVSSSYEQYF | TGTGCCAGCAGCGTAGTGAGTAGCTCCTACGAGCAGTACTTC
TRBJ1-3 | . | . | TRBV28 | CASSFRGRSSGNTIYF | TGTGCCAGCAGTTTTCGGGGTAGGAGCTCTGGAAACACCATATATTTT
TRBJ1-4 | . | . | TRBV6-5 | CASSYLVESEKLFF | TGTGCCAGCAGTTACTTGGTGGAGTCTGAAAAACTGTTTTTT
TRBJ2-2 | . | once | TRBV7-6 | CASSSLLMNTGELFF | TGTGCCAGCAGCTCCCTACTAATGAACACCGGGGAGCTGTTTTTT
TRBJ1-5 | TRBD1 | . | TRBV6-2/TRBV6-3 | CASSYSTGVGQPQHF | TGTGCCAGCAGTTACTCGACAGGGGTCGGTCAGCCCCAGCATTTT
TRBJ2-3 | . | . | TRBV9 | CASSVRGQSTDTQYF | TGTGCCAGCAGCGTAAGGGGTCAGAGCACAGATACGCAGTATTTT
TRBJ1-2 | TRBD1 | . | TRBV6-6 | CASSPDRGALTNYGYTF | TGTGCCAGCAGTCCCGACAGGGGGGCCTTAACTAACTATGGCTACACCTTC
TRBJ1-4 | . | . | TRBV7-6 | CASSFFGRGRTNEKLFF | TGTGCCAGCAGCTTTTTTGGCAGGGGTAGGACTAATGAAAAACTGTTTTTT
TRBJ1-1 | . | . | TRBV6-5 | CASSYRGSAEAFF | TGTGCCAGCAGTTACCGAGGTTCCGCTGAAGCTTTCTTT
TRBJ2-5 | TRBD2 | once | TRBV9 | CASSAGGRGDETQYF | TGTGCCAGCAGCGCGGGAGGCCGGGGGGATGAGACCCAGTACTTC
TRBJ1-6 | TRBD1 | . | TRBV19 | CAAGQETYNSPLHF | TGTGCCGCCGGACAGGAGACCTATAATTCACCCCTCCACTTT
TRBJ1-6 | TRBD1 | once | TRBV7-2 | CASSSGGIGNSPLHF | TGTGCCAGCAGCTCAGGGGGGATTGGTAATTCACCCCTCCACTTT
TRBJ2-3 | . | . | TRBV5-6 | CASTRRDFIRGTDTQYF | TGTGCCAGCACCCGACGGGATTTTATCCGGGGCACAGATACGCAGTATTTT
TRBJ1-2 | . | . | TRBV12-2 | CASRPPPTPGIYGYTF | TGTGCAAGTCGCCCTCCCCCCACCCCAGGGATCTATGGCTACACCTTC
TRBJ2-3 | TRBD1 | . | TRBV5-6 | CASSLGTGQGADTQYF | TGTGCCAGCAGCCTCGGGACGGGACAGGGGGCGGATACGCAGTATTTT
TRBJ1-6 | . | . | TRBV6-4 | CASSGSQQGVGRNSPLHF | TGTGCCAGCAGTGGAAGTCAACAGGGAGTGGGTAGAAATTCACCCCTCCACTTT
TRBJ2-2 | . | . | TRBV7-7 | CASSLSDRLGTGELFF | TGTGCCAGCAGCTTATCAGACAGGCTGGGCACCGGGGAGCTGTTTTTT
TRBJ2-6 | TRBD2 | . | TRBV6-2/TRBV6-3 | CASSYSNLRLAGSGANVLTF | TGTGCCAGCAGTTACTCAAATCTAAGACTAGCGGGGTCTGGGGCCAACGTCCTGACTTTC
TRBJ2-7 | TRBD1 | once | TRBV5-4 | CASSLGGQGTGEQYF | TGTGCCAGCAGCCTCGGAGGACAGGGAACTGGCGAGCAGTACTTC
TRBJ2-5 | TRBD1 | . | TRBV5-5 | CASSRDRGSQTQYF | TGTGCCAGCAGCCGTGACAGGGGCAGCCAGACCCAGTACTTC
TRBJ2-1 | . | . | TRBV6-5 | CASTSPGQIVQFF | TGTGCCAGCACCTCCCCGGGACAAATAGTGCAGTTCTTC
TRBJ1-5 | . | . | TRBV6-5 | CASREAGVNQPQHF | TGTGCCAGCAGGGAGGCAGGGGTCAATCAGCCCCAGCATTTT
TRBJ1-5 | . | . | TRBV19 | CASSTSINQPQHF | TGTGCCAGTAGCACTTCCATCAATCAGCCCCAGCATTTT
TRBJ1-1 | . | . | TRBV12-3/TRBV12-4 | CASSDSSYTEAFF | TGTGCCAGCAGCGACAGTTCCTACACTGAAGCTTTCTTT
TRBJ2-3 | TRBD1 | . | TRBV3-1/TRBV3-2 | CASSQGGQGGDTQYF | TGTGCCAGCAGCCAAGGGGGACAGGGCGGCGATACGCAGTATTTT
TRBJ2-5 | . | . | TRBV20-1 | CSAGARETQYF | TGCAGTGCTGGGGCTCGGGAGACCCAGTACTTC
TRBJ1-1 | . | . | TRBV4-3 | CASSQELARREAFF | TGCGCCAGCAGCCAAGAGCTGGCCCGGAGAGAAGCTTTCTTT